Listed below are T cell receptor beta chains from one sample, sequenced in a study of cytomegalovirus exposure and HLA in healthy donors. The assay was immunoSEQ multiplex PCR, and TCRdb's table has in-frame clones only and misses some. The table records about 110,000 clones, around 74% of them present only once. Material for sequencing was PBMCs. The receptors shown here come from a woman aged 35 to 49 in good health and CMV-seropositive. Each CDR3 is given without its conserved first and last residue. Fields, in order: V gene, CDR3 protein.

v_call: TRBV7-9; cdr3_aa: ASSLNRDRGYTGELF
v_call: TRBV7-9; cdr3_aa: ASSERGARNTEAF
v_call: TRBV27; cdr3_aa: ASSFTPGLAASYEQY
v_call: TRBV7-9; cdr3_aa: ASNRDGYEQY
v_call: TRBV6-6; cdr3_aa: ASRKRMNTEAF
v_call: TRBV27; cdr3_aa: ASSFSGQLAKNIQY
v_call: TRBV19; cdr3_aa: ASSPQGNQPQH
v_call: TRBV2; cdr3_aa: ASSEVTGGLLGNTIY
v_call: TRBV7-3; cdr3_aa: ASSLRQQETQY
v_call: TRBV6-5; cdr3_aa: ASSYTGGLDEQY
v_call: TRBV7-8; cdr3_aa: ASSSWDSEETQY
v_call: TRBV11-3; cdr3_aa: ASSLAGGTGELF
v_call: TRBV5-4; cdr3_aa: ASSLVGGGTEAF
v_call: TRBV19; cdr3_aa: ASLDSFSSYNSPLH
v_call: TRBV28; cdr3_aa: ASSLVAGHNSPLH
v_call: TRBV28; cdr3_aa: ASSLSGTIYGYT
v_call: TRBV5-4; cdr3_aa: ASSLTARGGGSYEQY
v_call: TRBV27; cdr3_aa: ASSFNSGLSYEQY
v_call: TRBV6-1; cdr3_aa: ASSDSPDSSGNTIY
v_call: TRBV4-1; cdr3_aa: ASSQVLTGANYEQY
v_call: TRBV10-3; cdr3_aa: AISGRELDKLF
v_call: TRBV2; cdr3_aa: ASSLRAGFGGSLETQY
v_call: TRBV28; cdr3_aa: ASSLSRASGYYEQY
v_call: TRBV28; cdr3_aa: ASSPTGEGQSVPQH
v_call: TRBV9; cdr3_aa: ASSVGGRGDPYYGHT
v_call: TRBV18; cdr3_aa: ASSPAVGGPYEQY
v_call: TRBV7-7; cdr3_aa: ASSASGETQY
v_call: TRBV11-3; cdr3_aa: ASSLSRGAETSTDTQY
v_call: TRBV28; cdr3_aa: ASSLWQGSLGNTIY
v_call: TRBV2; cdr3_aa: ASRTEGADTQY
v_call: TRBV13; cdr3_aa: ASTLGGRTYNEQF
v_call: TRBV5-1; cdr3_aa: ASSLALYSIYNEQF
v_call: TRBV6-5; cdr3_aa: ASSYEGNGYT
v_call: TRBV28; cdr3_aa: ATHGGAYEQY
v_call: TRBV28; cdr3_aa: ATNTGTTSGANVLT
v_call: TRBV4-1; cdr3_aa: ASSQDGILDSKNSPLH
v_call: TRBV25-1; cdr3_aa: ASSAERTSGRTGYEQY
v_call: TRBV11-2; cdr3_aa: ASSSLRRTGVTGELF
v_call: TRBV10-3; cdr3_aa: ALGGSGNTIY
v_call: TRBV5-1; cdr3_aa: ASSGHRGNLVDTQY
v_call: TRBV4-2; cdr3_aa: ASSQEGQGGKNTGELF
v_call: TRBV2; cdr3_aa: ASSDTGLAGGDTDTQY
v_call: TRBV7-3; cdr3_aa: ASSLTQGQANVLT
v_call: TRBV18; cdr3_aa: ASSLRFGETQY
v_call: TRBV28; cdr3_aa: ASSLARAGYQPQH
v_call: TRBV7-9; cdr3_aa: ASSLTQGVNTQY
v_call: TRBV15; cdr3_aa: ATSMDISYEQY